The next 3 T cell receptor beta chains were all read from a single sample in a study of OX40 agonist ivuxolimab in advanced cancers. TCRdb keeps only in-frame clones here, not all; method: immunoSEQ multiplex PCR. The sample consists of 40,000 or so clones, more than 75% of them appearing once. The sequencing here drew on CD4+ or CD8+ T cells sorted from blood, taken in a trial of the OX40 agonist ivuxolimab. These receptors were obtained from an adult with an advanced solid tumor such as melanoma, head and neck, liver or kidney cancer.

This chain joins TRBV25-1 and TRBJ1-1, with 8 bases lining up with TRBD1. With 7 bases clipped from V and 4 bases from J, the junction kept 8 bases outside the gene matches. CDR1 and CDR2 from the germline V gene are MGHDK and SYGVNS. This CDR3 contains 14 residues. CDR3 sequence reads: CASTRQGATTEAFF. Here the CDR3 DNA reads TGTGCCAGCACCCGCCAGGGGGCGACCACTGAAGCTTTCTTT. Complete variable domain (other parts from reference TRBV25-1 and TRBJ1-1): EADIYQTPRYLVIGTGKKITLECSQTMGHDKMYWYQQDPGMELHLIHYSYGVNSTEKGDLSSESTVSRIRTEHFPLTLESARPSHTSQYLCASTRQGATTEAFFGQGTRLTVV.

CDR3 amino acids: CAWRRVPGLVFF. CDR3 DNA: TGTGCCTGGCGGAGAGTCCCGGGACTGGTGTTCTTC. V is TRBV30 and J is TRBJ2-1; a weak D match, TRBD2 (6 bases). Germline values: CDR1 GTSNPN, CDR2 SVGIG (reference sequence). The CDR3 sequence is 12 residues long. V lost 5 bases and J lost 15, with 20 bases in between.

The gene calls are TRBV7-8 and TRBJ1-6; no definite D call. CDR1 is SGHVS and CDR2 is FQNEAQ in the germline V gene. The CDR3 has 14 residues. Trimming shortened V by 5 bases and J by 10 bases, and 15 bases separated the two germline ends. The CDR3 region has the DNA TGTGCCAGCAGCCAAAACCCCTTGGAATCACCCCTCCACTTT. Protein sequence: CASSQNPLESPLHF.